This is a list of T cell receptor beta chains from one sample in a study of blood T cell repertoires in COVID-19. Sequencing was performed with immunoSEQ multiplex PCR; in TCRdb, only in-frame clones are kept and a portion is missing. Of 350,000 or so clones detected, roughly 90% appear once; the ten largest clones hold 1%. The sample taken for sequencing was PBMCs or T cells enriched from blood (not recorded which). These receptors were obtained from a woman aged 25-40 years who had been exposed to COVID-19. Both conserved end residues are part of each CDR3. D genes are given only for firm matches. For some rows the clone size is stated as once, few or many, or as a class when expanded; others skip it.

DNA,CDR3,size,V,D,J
TGCGCCAGCAGCCCCGGGGGACGTGTGGAACCTCTCTATGGCTACACCTTC,CASSPGGRVEPLYGYTF,-,TRBV5-1,-,TRBJ1-2
TGTGCCAGTACCCGCTCGGGACAGAAAAATCAGCCCCAGCATTTT,CASTRSGQKNQPQHF,-,TRBV19,TRBD1,TRBJ1-5
TGTGCCAGCAGCCCGACTAGCGGGAGCACAGATACGCAGTATTTT,CASSPTSGSTDTQYF,-,TRBV7-3,TRBD2,TRBJ2-3
TGTGCCAGCAGTCTAGGGGGACGATCAACTAATGAAAAACTGTTTTTT,CASSLGGRSTNEKLFF,-,TRBV5-4,-,TRBJ1-4
TGTGCCAGCAGCCCCGGGACAAAAGAGACCCAGTACTTC,CASSPGTKETQYF,-,TRBV7-3,-,TRBJ2-5
TGTGCCAGCAGCCGGGACAGGGAACGTCACGAGCAGTACTTC,CASSRDRERHEQYF,-,TRBV14,TRBD1,TRBJ2-7
TGCGCCAGCAGCACCAGCCCGGGACTAGCCTACAATGAGCAGTTCTTC,CASSTSPGLAYNEQFF,-,TRBV5-1,TRBD2,TRBJ2-1
TGCGCCAGCAGCTTCTCTAGCGGGAGCAATGAGCAGTTCTTC,CASSFSSGSNEQFF,once,TRBV5-1,TRBD2,TRBJ2-1
TGCAGCGCCGCCGCCGGGACAGAGGCGTACGAGCAGTACTTC,CSAAAGTEAYEQYF,few,TRBV29-1,TRBD1,TRBJ2-7
TGTGCCAGCAGTGACAGGGTTGGGGTTAATTCACCCCTCCACTTT,CASSDRVGVNSPLHF,-,TRBV25-1,-,TRBJ1-6
TGTGCCCACCCCGGGACTAGTCACCCCGATACGCAGTATTTT,CAHPGTSHPDTQYF,-,TRBV28,TRBD2,TRBJ2-3
TGTGCCACCAGTGATTGGACAGGCGGAACTAACTATGGCTACACCTTC,CATSDWTGGTNYGYTF,-,TRBV24-1,TRBD1,TRBJ1-2
TGTGCCAGCAGTTACTCGACTCTAAGGGAAAAACTGTTTTTT,CASSYSTLREKLFF,-,TRBV6-5,-,TRBJ1-4
TGTGCCAGCAGTTTATTTCGGGACAGGGGGCGGCCTAATGAAAAACTGTTTTTT,CASSLFRDRGRPNEKLFF,-,TRBV27,TRBD1,TRBJ1-4
TGCGCCAGCAGCTTGGCGGCAGGGGCCAGCTCTGGAAACACCATATATTTT,CASSLAAGASSGNTIYF,-,TRBV5-1,-,TRBJ1-3
TGTGCCAGCTCACCGTCGGACAGGGGCGACGGCTACACCTTC,CASSPSDRGDGYTF,-,TRBV18,TRBD1,TRBJ1-2
TGTGCCAGCCGGGACAGGGCCGACTATGGCTACACCTTC,CASRDRADYGYTF,-,TRBV10-3,TRBD1,TRBJ1-2
TGTGCCAGCAGCTTGGACTTTGGTGAAGCTTTCTTT,CASSLDFGEAFF,-,TRBV7-9,-,TRBJ1-1
TGTGCCAGCAGCCCCGGACAGGGGCGAAGGTATGGCTACACCTTC,CASSPGQGRRYGYTF,-,TRBV13,TRBD1,TRBJ1-2
TGTGCCAGCAGTTTTGCGGGGAACACTGAAGCTTTCTTT,CASSFAGNTEAFF,-,TRBV12-3/TRBV12-4,-,TRBJ1-1
TGTGCCAGCTCACCATGGGAGCAAGAGACCCAGTACTTC,CASSPWEQETQYF,-,TRBV18,-,TRBJ2-5
TGTGCCACCAGTGATTCCAACAGCCGTGAAGCTTTCTTT,CATSDSNSREAFF,-,TRBV24-1,-,TRBJ1-1
TGTGCCAGTAGTAAGTGGCAGGGGGCCTACGAGCAGTACTTC,CASSKWQGAYEQYF,-,TRBV19,TRBD1,TRBJ2-7
TGTGCCAGCACCCGTCCTGGAAACACCATATATTTT,CASTRPGNTIYF,-,TRBV6-5,-,TRBJ1-3
TGTGCCAGCAGCGCGGCCAGGGTAAATGGCTACACCTTC,CASSAARVNGYTF,-,TRBV11-2,-,TRBJ1-2
TGCGCCAGCAGTGAAGGGGTAACCGGGGAGCTGTTTTTT,CASSEGVTGELFF,-,TRBV10-2,-,TRBJ2-2
TGTGCCAGCAGTTACCTGCAGGGCAGCAATCAGCCCCAGCATTTT,CASSYLQGSNQPQHF,-,TRBV6-5,-,TRBJ1-5
TGTGCCAGCAGCATGACTAGCGGGAGTGGGTATACGCAGTATTTT,CASSMTSGSGYTQYF,-,TRBV7-9,TRBD2,TRBJ2-3
TGTGCCAGTAGTATCCTAGGAAACTACGAGCAGTACTTC,CASSILGNYEQYF,-,TRBV19,-,TRBJ2-7
TGCGCCAGCAGTGTACTAGCGGGAGGGGAGACCCAGTACTTC,CASSVLAGGETQYF,-,TRBV10-2,TRBD2,TRBJ2-5
TGTGCCAGCAGTTTAAGGGGGGGGTTTATACCAGACGGGGACGAGCAGTACTTC,CASSLRGGFIPDGDEQYF,-,TRBV28,-,TRBJ2-7
TGTGCCAGCAGACCCACCGAGGGGGAGTTGTTTTTT,CASRPTEGELFF,-,TRBV3-1/TRBV3-2,-,TRBJ1-4
TGTGCCAGCAGCTTAGCGGCAAAAGTGTGGACTAGTAAGGGGAACGAGCAGTACTTC,CASSLAAKVWTSKGNEQYF,-,TRBV11-2,TRBD2,TRBJ2-7
TGTGCCAGCAGGAGCGGACGGTCAGCGCTCCACTTT,CASRSGRSALHF,-,TRBV12-3/TRBV12-4,-,TRBJ1-6
TGTGCCAGCAGCCAAGATGCGGGCACAGATACGCAGTATTTT,CASSQDAGTDTQYF,-,TRBV3-1/TRBV3-2,-,TRBJ2-3
TGTGCCAGCAGTCCACCAACGACAGGGGGGGAGACCCAGTACTTC,CASSPPTTGGETQYF,-,TRBV28,TRBD1,TRBJ2-5
TGTGCCAGCAGCCTACGAACAGGGATCCACGAGCAGTACTTC,CASSLRTGIHEQYF,-,TRBV7-8,-,TRBJ2-7
TGTGCCAGCACCCTTAACGTTAGACTAGCGGGAGGGCCCATCTTAGATACGCAGTATTTT,CASTLNVRLAGGPILDTQYF,once,TRBV7-3,TRBD2,TRBJ2-3
TGTGCCCCCTACGGGAGACCCGAAGAAAAACTGTTTTTT,CAPYGRPEEKLFF,-,TRBV11-2,-,TRBJ1-4
TGTGCCAGCAGTTTGAGGGCGATTGACACCGGGGAGCTGTTTTTT,CASSLRAIDTGELFF,-,TRBV27,-,TRBJ2-2
TGTGCCAGCAGCTCGGGACTAGCGGTGACTGAAAACATTCAGTACTTC,CASSSGLAVTENIQYF,-,TRBV7-8,TRBD2,TRBJ2-4
TGCGCCAGCAGCTTGGGGGAGGGGAATACGCAGTATTTT,CASSLGEGNTQYF,-,TRBV5-1,TRBD2,TRBJ2-3
TGTGCCAGCAGCCTGGGGGGACAGGGCCTCTATGGCTACACCTTC,CASSLGGQGLYGYTF,-,TRBV28,TRBD1,TRBJ1-2
TGTGCCAGCATACGGGAGACTGGAAACACCATATATTTT,CASIRETGNTIYF,-,TRBV2,-,TRBJ1-3
TGTGCCAGCTCGACCACCGGGACAGGGGTCCCGGACTCCTACGAGCAGTACTTC,CASSTTGTGVPDSYEQYF,once,TRBV18,TRBD1,TRBJ2-7
TGTGCCAGCAGACGGACATATAGCAATCAGCCCCAGCATTTT,CASRRTYSNQPQHF,-,TRBV28,-,TRBJ1-5
TGTGCCAGCAGCTCCGACGGGTATGGCTACACCTTC,CASSSDGYGYTF,-,TRBV5-4,-,TRBJ1-2
TGTGCCACCAGCACCCAGGGGGCGAGCAATCAGCCCCAGCATTTT,CATSTQGASNQPQHF,-,TRBV15,TRBD1,TRBJ1-5
TGTGCCAGTCGGACTAGCTCTGCCTACAATGAGCAGTTCTTC,CASRTSSAYNEQFF,-,TRBV19,TRBD2,TRBJ2-1
TGTGCCAGCAGCTTTACAGGGTTAGGGGAAAAACTGTTTTTT,CASSFTGLGEKLFF,-,TRBV5-4,-,TRBJ1-4
TGTGCCAGCAGCTTTCCCGGAGCCTACGAGCAGTACTTC,CASSFPGAYEQYF,-,TRBV7-9,-,TRBJ2-7
TGTGCCAGCACCCTGAATGGCGAGGGCTATGGCTACACCTTC,CASTLNGEGYGYTF,once,TRBV2,-,TRBJ1-2
TGTGCCAGCAGCGTAGGGGGGACACAGGATGGCTACACCTTC,CASSVGGTQDGYTF,-,TRBV9,-,TRBJ1-2
TGTGCCAGCAGCTTGCAGGGGCCAGACACCGGGGAGCTGTTTTTT,CASSLQGPDTGELFF,few,TRBV7-3,-,TRBJ2-2
TGTGCCAGCAGCAAGGTAGGGACTAGCCGCGCGATTGGTACTGGAGAGCTGTTTTTT,CASSKVGTSRAIGTGELFF,-,TRBV5-5,TRBD2,TRBJ2-2
TGTGCCAGCAGCCAGGGTGGAGTCCGGGCTTTCTTT,CASSQGGVRAFF,-,TRBV5-4,-,TRBJ1-1